This T cell receptor (beta chain) was found in a study of cytomegalovirus exposure and HLA in healthy donors. As for this clone: The antigen remains unidentified.

Both 60 Vbeta primers and 13 Jbeta primers went into the PCR. Repertoires were generated with immunoSEQ multiplex PCR, while TCRdb's copy carries only in-frame clones and drops some. This sample has some 95,000 clones, with approximately 80% found just once. V was shortened by 3 bases and J by 0 bases, with 13 bases between the two germline ends. Germline V gene data show CDR1 as SGDLS and CDR2 as YYNGEE. CDR3 length: 15 residues. General observations from the study: As a later analysis showed, several of the most significant clusters appeared to be linked to common viral pathogens.

The sequencing sample was made of PBMCs. The receptor was isolated from a woman aged 40 to 49 in good health and CMV-seronegative. The genes are TRBV9 and TRBJ2-7; D may be TRBD2 (7 bases). The CDR3 nucleotides read TGTGCCAGCAGCGAGGGGGGGGGACGCTCCTACGAGCAGTACTTC. Translated, it gives CASSEGGGRSYEQYF.